The sequence of this TCR beta chain was determined in a study of T cells in narcolepsy. Whole-study findings and limits: Autoreactive HCRT-specific and TRIB2-specific clonotypes were marked in same-patient CSF-versus-blood CD4+ comparisons. Autoreactive clonotypes reportedly recurred in blood of same and different patients, not controls.

With regard to this clone: What it recognizes is unknown.

The assay was immunoSEQ multiplex PCR, and TCRdb's table has in-frame clones only and misses some. The data hold around 25,000 clones, with about 79% observed a single time. Sequenced material: CD45RA- memory CD4+ T cells from PBMCs. The receptor comes from a human donor with narcolepsy.

The CDR3: CASSLVGGQYSGNTIYF. CDR3 bases: TGTGCCAGCAGCTTAGTTGGTGGACAGTACTCTGGAAACACCATATATTTT. The V and J genes are TRBV7-6 and TRBJ1-3, with a weak D call TRBD1 (6 bases). The V end was cut by 1 base, the J end by 0 bases, with 13 bases between. Germline CDR1 is SGHVS and CDR2 is FNYEAQ. The CDR3 contains 17 residues.